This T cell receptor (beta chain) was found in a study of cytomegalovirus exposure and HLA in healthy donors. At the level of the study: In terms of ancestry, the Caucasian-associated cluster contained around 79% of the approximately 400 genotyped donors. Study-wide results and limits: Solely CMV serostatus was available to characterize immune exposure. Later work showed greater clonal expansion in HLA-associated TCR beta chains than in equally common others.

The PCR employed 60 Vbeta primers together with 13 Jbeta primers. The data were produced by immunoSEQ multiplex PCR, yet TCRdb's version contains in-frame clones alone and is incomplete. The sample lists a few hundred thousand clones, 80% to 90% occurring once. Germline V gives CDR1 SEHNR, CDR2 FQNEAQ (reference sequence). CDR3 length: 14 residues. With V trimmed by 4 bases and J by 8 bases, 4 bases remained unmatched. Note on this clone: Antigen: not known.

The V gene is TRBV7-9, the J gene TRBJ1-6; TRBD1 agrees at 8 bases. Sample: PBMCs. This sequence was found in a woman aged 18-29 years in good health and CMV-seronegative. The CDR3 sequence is CASSSGQGYSPLHF. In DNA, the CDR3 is TGTGCCAGCAGCTCCGGACAGGGTTATTCACCCCTCCACTTT.